The 27 T cell receptor beta chains given below trace back to one sample, sequenced in a study of T cell changes during pregnancy in multiple sclerosis. TCRdb keeps only in-frame clones here, not all; method: immunoSEQ multiplex PCR. This sample carries around 95,000 clones, 92% of them seen once, and the ten largest clones take roughly 2%. Sequencing was performed on peripheral blood, taken after pregnancy. Receptors were obtained from a female donor with multiple sclerosis, enrolled in a pregnancy study.

The chain uses TRBV19 and TRBJ1-4, with 9 bases identical to TRBD1. The CDR3 length is 16 residues. CDR1 and CDR2 from the germline V gene are LNHDA and SQIVND (reference sequence). Losses at the gene ends were 3 bases for V and 8 bases for J; bases not matched to a gene: 10. This CDR3 is CASSISATGGEEKLFF. The CDR3 region has the DNA TGTGCCAGTAGTATCTCCGCGACAGGGGGAGAGGAAAAACTGTTTTTT.

The chain recombines TRBV19 with TRBJ2-1, with TRBD1 as a possible D gene (8 bases). Germline V gives CDR1 LNHDA, CDR2 SQIVND (reference sequence). This CDR3 comprises 14 residues. With 4 bases removed from V and 7 bases from J, the gap between germline ends came to 14 bases. In DNA form, the CDR3 reads TGTGCCAGTAGTAGACAGGGGAGGGGGAATGAGCAGTTCTTC. This gives the protein CASSRQGRGNEQFF.

The gene calls are TRBV6-5 and TRBJ2-2, with D uncertain. CDR1 MNHEY and CDR2 SVGAGI come from the germline V gene. V gave up 6 bases and J gave up 0 bases, with 8 bases separating them. The CDR3 extends over 14 amino acids. CDR3 loop: CASSHGSNTGELFF. CDR3 nucleotide sequence: TGTGCCAGCAGCCACGGGTCGAACACCGGGGAGCTGTTTTTT.

CDR3: CASSLLPDRGSSYNSPLHF. CDR3 sequence (DNA): TGTGCCAGCAGCCTACTTCCGGACAGGGGGAGCTCCTATAATTCACCCCTCCACTTT. The V gene is TRBV7-8, the J gene TRBJ1-6; 10 positions agree with TRBD1. CDR3 size: 19 residues. Germline CDR1 reads SGHVS; CDR2 reads FQNEAQ. The ends lost 5 bases at V and 0 bases at J; junction bases unmatched: 10.

V usage is TRBV6-5 and J usage is TRBJ2-1; no clear D. The ends were cut back, 3 bases at V and 5 bases at J, with 2 bases in the middle. Germline values: CDR1 MNHEY, CDR2 SVGAGI. CDR3 length: 11 residues. The CDR3 sequence: CASSYNNEQFF. The DNA of the CDR3 is TGTGCCAGCAGTTATAACAATGAGCAGTTCTTC.

CDR3 coding DNA: TGTGCCAGCAGTTTGACAGGGGGCTTGGCTGAAAAACTGTTTTTT. It is translated as CASSLTGGLAEKLFF. The chain joins TRBV9 to TRBJ1-4; TRBD1 agrees at 10 bases. Germline V gene data show CDR1 as SGDLS and CDR2 as YYNGEE. CDR3 length: 15 amino acids. V was pared by 5 bases and J by 7 bases, with 8 bases of the junction left unmatched.

The chain couples TRBV5-1 to TRBJ2-7; tentatively, D is TRBD1 (6 bases). Germline V gene data show CDR1 as SGHRS and CDR2 as YFSETQ. V was clipped by 0 bases and J by 2 bases, with 15 bases between them. There are 16 residues in the CDR3. The CDR3, as DNA: TGCGCCAGCAGCTTGGCACCGACAGGTCTAACCTACGAGCAGTACTTC. This translates into CASSLAPTGLTYEQYF. Full variable domain (remainder filled in from reference TRBV5-1 and TRBJ2-7): KAGVTQTPRYLIKTRGQQVTLSCSPISGHRSVSWYQQTPGQGLQFLFEYFSETQRNKGNFPGRFSGRQFSNSRSEMNVSTLELGDSALYLCASSLAPTGLTYEQYFGPGTRLTVT.

The V and J genes are TRBV27 and TRBJ2-5; 14 bases map to TRBD2. CDR3 size: 17 residues. Germline CDR1 and CDR2: MNHEY and SMNVEV (reference sequence). With 3 bases clipped from V and 5 bases from J, the junction kept 8 bases outside the gene matches. Here the CDR3 reads CASSFLTSGRAGETQYF. The CDR3 nucleotides read TGTGCCAGCAGTTTCTTGACTAGCGGGAGGGCCGGGGAGACCCAGTACTTC.

J is TRBJ2-1 and V is TRBV28; 14 bases map to TRBD2. CDR3 length: 18 residues. V gave up 5 bases and J gave up 10 bases; unmatched junction bases: 16. Germline assignment: CDR1 MDHEN and CDR2 SYDVKM. The CDR3: CASSPTPRLAGGPQEQFF. The CDR3 region has the DNA TGTGCCAGCAGTCCCACCCCCCGACTAGCGGGAGGGCCACAAGAGCAGTTCTTC.

This chain connects TRBV28 to TRBJ2-1; D remains ambiguous. V shed 2 bases and J shed 4 bases, with 9 bases lying between them. The CDR3 is made up of 14 amino acids. CDR1 is MDHEN, CDR2 SYDVKM, per germline. CDR3 protein: CASSLEAEYNEQFF. DNA of the CDR3: TGTGCCAGCAGTTTAGAGGCGGAATACAATGAGCAGTTCTTC. Full variable domain (rest looked up from reference TRBV28 and TRBJ2-1): DVKVTQSSRYLVKRTGEKVFLECVQDMDHENMFWYRQDPGLGLRLIYFSYDVKMKEKGDIPEGYSVSREKKERFSLILESASTNQTSMYLCASSLEAEYNEQFFGPGTRLTVL.

V gene TRBV2 combines with J gene TRBJ1-5; D may be TRBD1 (6 bases). V dropped 6 bases and J dropped 3 bases, with 9 bases sitting between them. Germline values: CDR1 SNHLY, CDR2 FYNNEI. This CDR3 comprises 13 residues. CDR3 in amino acids: CASRRQVNQPQHF. CDR3 coding DNA: TGTGCCAGCAGACGACAGGTCAATCAGCCCCAGCATTTT.

The count of this clone is one. The chain has TRBV30 and TRBJ2-5, with 8 bases aligning to TRBD2. Germline lookup yields CDR1 GTSNPN and CDR2 SVGIG (reference sequence). This CDR3 is built from 13 residues. The V gene end was trimmed by 2 bases and the J gene end by 5 bases; junction bases not matched to a gene: 4. The CDR3 loop is CAWSPRGGETQYF. The CDR3 nucleotides read TGTGCCTGGAGTCCCCGGGGGGGGGAGACCCAGTACTTC.

J is TRBJ1-2 and V is TRBV5-5; D is unclear. The CDR3 has 15 residues. V shed 2 bases and J shed 1 base, with 12 bases lying between them. Germline assignment: CDR1 SGHKS and CDR2 YYEKEE (reference sequence). CDR3 DNA: TGTGCCAGCAGCTTCACGGGTCGGAATAACTATGGCTACACCTTC. It encodes CASSFTGRNNYGYTF.

This clone was seen only a few times. The CDR3 DNA reads TGTGCCAGCGGGCGGGAGACGTCCTACAATGAGCAGTTCTTC. Translating gives CASGRETSYNEQFF. The chain joins TRBV28 to TRBJ2-1; 7 positions agree with TRBD2. CDR3 length equals 14 residues. Germline values: CDR1 MDHEN, CDR2 SYDVKM. The V and J ends lost 8 bases and 1 base, in that order; junction bases with no gene match: 5. The complete variable domain, with remaining parts taken from reference TRBV28 and TRBJ2-1, reads DVKVTQSSRYLVKRTGEKVFLECVQDMDHENMFWYRQDPGLGLRLIYFSYDVKMKEKGDIPEGYSVSREKKERFSLILESASTNQTSMYLCASGRETSYNEQFFGPGTRLTVL.

This chain joins TRBV27 and TRBJ2-1, with TRBD1 matching 9 bases. V trimming: 5 bases; J trimming: 4 bases; junction bases outside the gene matches: 9. Germline values: CDR1 MNHEY, CDR2 SMNVEV (reference sequence). This CDR3 is built from 16 residues. The CDR3 DNA sequence: TGTGCCAGCAGTATTCGGACAGGGGAAGGATACAATGAGCAGTTCTTC. Its protein is CASSIRTGEGYNEQFF.

This sequence joins TRBV5-1 and TRBJ1-1, with no clear D. Looked up from germline, CDR1 is SGHRS and CDR2 is YFSETQ. Trimming shortened V by 0 bases and J by 4 bases, and 10 bases separated the two germline ends. The CDR3 is 14 residues long. The CDR3 spells CASSLDGTVTEAFF. The CDR3 DNA sequence: TGCGCCAGCAGCTTGGATGGTACAGTCACTGAAGCTTTCTTT.

Notes on this clone: The junction departs from germline at one end; a sequencing error may be responsible. CDR3 amino acids: CASRTTGAGNTIYF. The CDR3, as DNA: TGCGCCAGCAGAACTACAGGGGCTGGAAACACCATATATTTT. The rearrangement links TRBV28 to TRBJ1-3, with TRBD1 matching over 7 bases. CDR3 length: 14 residues. Germline V gene sequence: CDR1 MDHEN, CDR2 SYDVKM.

This chain joins TRBV5-1 and TRBJ1-2; D unclear. The CDR3 totals 13 residues. Germline values: CDR1 SGHRS, CDR2 YFSETQ. The ends were cut back, 1 base at V and 0 bases at J, with 4 bases in the middle. DNA of the CDR3: TGCGCCAGCAGCTTGAGCACTAACTATGGCTACACCTTC. Protein sequence: CASSLSTNYGYTF.

V gene TRBV18 combines with J gene TRBJ1-5; unclear D gene. V was pared by 3 bases and J by 3 bases, with 6 bases between. Germline V gives CDR1 KGHSH, CDR2 LQKENI. The CDR3 is made up of 13 amino acids. The CDR3 DNA follows: TGTGCCAGCTCACCGGAGCACAATCAGCCCCAGCATTTT. Translating it yields CASSPEHNQPQHF.

This clone was seen only a few times. This chain connects TRBV28 to TRBJ1-6, with 7 bases aligning to TRBD1. CDR3 length: 15 amino acids. Germline V gene lookup returns CDR1 MDHEN and CDR2 SYDVKM. V shed 5 bases and J 8 bases; nucleotides not matched to a gene: 9. DNA for the CDR3: TGTGCCAGCAGTCCCTGGGACAGCGAAGATTCACCCCTCCACTTT. Translating it yields CASSPWDSEDSPLHF.

The J gene is TRBJ2-3, the V gene TRBV14; D ambiguous. CDR1 is SGHDN and CDR2 is FVKESK in the germline V gene. This CDR3 has 16 amino acids. V shed 0 bases and J shed 4 bases, with 14 bases lying between them. Here the CDR3 reads CASSQDPHGRADTQYF. The CDR3 nucleotides are TGTGCCAGCAGCCAAGATCCCCATGGCCGGGCAGATACGCAGTATTTT. The complete variable domain, with remaining parts taken from reference TRBV14 and TRBJ2-3, reads EAGVTQFPSHSVIEKGQTVTLRCDPISGHDNLYWYRRVMGKEIKFLLHFVKESKQDESGMPNNRFLAERTGGTYSTLKVQPAELEDSGVYFCASSQDPHGRADTQYFGPGTRLTVL.

The chain links TRBV19 to TRBJ2-1, with TRBD1 matching 7 bases. The V gene's germline CDR1 is LNHDA and CDR2 SQIVND (reference sequence). V was clipped by 10 bases and J by 1 base; unmatched bases: 10. The length of the CDR3 is 15 residues. The CDR3 DNA reads as TGTGCCACCAGGCTCCAGGGGGATTCCTACAATGAGCAGTTCTTC. Amino acid sequence: CATRLQGDSYNEQFF.

The V call is TRBV6-5, the J call TRBJ2-2, with 10 bases matching TRBD2. V dropped 8 bases and J dropped 6; count of bases not matched to a gene: 9. The CDR3 has 15 residues. The germline V gene has CDR1 MNHEY and CDR2 SVGAGI. The CDR3 bases are TGTGCCAGCGGAAAAGCGGGAGGGGTCCCCGGGGAGCTGTTTTTT. Translation: CASGKAGGVPGELFF.

The rearrangement links TRBV19 to TRBJ1-1, with 7 nucleotides matching TRBD1. CDR1 and CDR2 (germline): LNHDA, SQIVND (reference sequence). The CDR3 runs to 15 residues. J was trimmed by 0 bases and V by 5 bases; bases with no gene match: 6. In nucleotides, the CDR3 is TGTGCCAGTAGTTTAAGGGGACAGTTGAACACTGAAGCTTTCTTT. Translation: CASSLRGQLNTEAFF.

V is TRBV10-3 and J is TRBJ2-1, with D unclear. The CDR3 consists of 11 residues. Germline loops: CDR1 ENHRY, CDR2 SYGVKD. V lost 7 bases and J lost 8, with 9 bases in between. Here the CDR3 reads CAIKETDEQFF. The CDR3 DNA is TGTGCCATCAAGGAGACCGATGAGCAGTTCTTC.

The CDR3 spells CASSPPPLSGRYEQYF. The CDR3 region has the DNA TGTGCCAGCAGCCCACCCCCACTGAGCGGGAGGTACGAGCAGTACTTC. The V and J genes are TRBV5-4 and TRBJ2-7; 9 positions match TRBD2. This CDR3 is 16 amino acids long. Germline V lookup: CDR1 SGHNT, CDR2 YYREEE (reference sequence). Trimming at V came to 4 bases and at J to 4 bases, leaving 12 bases not matched to a gene.

The V gene is TRBV19, the J gene TRBJ1-1, with a weak D call TRBD1 (5 bases). The CDR3 runs to 15 residues. Trimming removed 6 bases at V and 2 bases at J, with 16 bases between. Germline lookup yields CDR1 LNHDA and CDR2 SQIVND (reference sequence). CDR3 nucleotides: TGTGCCAGTAGCGTCCGCCAGGGTCTTAACACTGAAGCTTTCTTT. It translates to CASSVRQGLNTEAFF.